This T cell receptor (beta chain) was retrieved from a study of cytomegalovirus exposure and HLA in healthy donors. Study-wide context: The use of the same platform for the 130 or so validation repertoires and the roughly 630 first-cohort repertoires was reported by a later analysis.

Donors were drawn from the approximately 110-subject validation cohort, separate from the approximately 670-subject first cohort. Points from the study as a whole: It was reportedly the case that the classifier diagnosed cytomegalovirus status with high specificity and sensitivity.

The germline V and J ends were trimmed by 3 bases and 5 bases, with 6 bases remaining between them. This CDR3 comprises 11 residues. Germline CDR1 reads SQVTM; CDR2 reads ANQGSEA. On this clone: The target antigen is unknown.

Sequenced by immunoSEQ multiplex PCR; TCRdb stores in-frame clones only, minus some. The sample shows some 200,000 clones, 80% to 95% of them seen only once. Specimen: PBMCs. This TCR came from a woman between 18 and 29 years old in good health and CMV-seronegative. This sequence joins TRBV29-1 and TRBJ2-3, with a possible D match to TRBD1 (6 bases). This CDR3 reads CSVETGDTQYF. DNA for the CDR3: TGCAGCGTTGAGACAGGAGATACGCAGTATTTT.